This TCR beta chain was captured in a study of T-cell memory formation after mild COVID-19. Overall study results and limits: Among clones contracting day 15 to 85, CD4/CD8 was balanced, whereas later expanders leaned CD4+. Pre-infection memory carried some responding clones, suggesting that cross-reactive memory joined. Among CD4+ contracting clones, most were CM and EM, and CD8+ ones EMRA.

As to this clonotype: Its antigen is currently unknown.

V lost 4 bases, J lost 14 bases, and 17 bases stayed unmatched. The CDR3 is made up of 14 amino acids. Germline CDR1 reads SGDLS; CDR2 reads YYNGEE. TCR alpha and TCR beta cDNA libraries with sample barcodes and UMIs came from 5'RACE using constant-segment primers. TCRdb called the 5' RACE reads again in MiXCR, with one record for every CDR3 protein. The repertoire includes roughly 300,000 distinct CDR3 sequences, roughly an eighth of them detected once, and about a fifth sits in the top ten. Source material: PBMCs or a T cell subset sorted from them (not recorded which). The chain is built from TRBV9 and TRBJ1-2; TRBD1 aligns across 7 bases. The TCR sequence derives from a man between 18 and 35 years old who had mild COVID-19 (a few samples of this study predate the infection). Cell type and time point are not known. CDR3 residues: CASSPLSGGVVGTF. In DNA, the CDR3 is TGTGCCAGCAGCCCTTTATCAGGGGGGGTCGTTGGAACCTTC.